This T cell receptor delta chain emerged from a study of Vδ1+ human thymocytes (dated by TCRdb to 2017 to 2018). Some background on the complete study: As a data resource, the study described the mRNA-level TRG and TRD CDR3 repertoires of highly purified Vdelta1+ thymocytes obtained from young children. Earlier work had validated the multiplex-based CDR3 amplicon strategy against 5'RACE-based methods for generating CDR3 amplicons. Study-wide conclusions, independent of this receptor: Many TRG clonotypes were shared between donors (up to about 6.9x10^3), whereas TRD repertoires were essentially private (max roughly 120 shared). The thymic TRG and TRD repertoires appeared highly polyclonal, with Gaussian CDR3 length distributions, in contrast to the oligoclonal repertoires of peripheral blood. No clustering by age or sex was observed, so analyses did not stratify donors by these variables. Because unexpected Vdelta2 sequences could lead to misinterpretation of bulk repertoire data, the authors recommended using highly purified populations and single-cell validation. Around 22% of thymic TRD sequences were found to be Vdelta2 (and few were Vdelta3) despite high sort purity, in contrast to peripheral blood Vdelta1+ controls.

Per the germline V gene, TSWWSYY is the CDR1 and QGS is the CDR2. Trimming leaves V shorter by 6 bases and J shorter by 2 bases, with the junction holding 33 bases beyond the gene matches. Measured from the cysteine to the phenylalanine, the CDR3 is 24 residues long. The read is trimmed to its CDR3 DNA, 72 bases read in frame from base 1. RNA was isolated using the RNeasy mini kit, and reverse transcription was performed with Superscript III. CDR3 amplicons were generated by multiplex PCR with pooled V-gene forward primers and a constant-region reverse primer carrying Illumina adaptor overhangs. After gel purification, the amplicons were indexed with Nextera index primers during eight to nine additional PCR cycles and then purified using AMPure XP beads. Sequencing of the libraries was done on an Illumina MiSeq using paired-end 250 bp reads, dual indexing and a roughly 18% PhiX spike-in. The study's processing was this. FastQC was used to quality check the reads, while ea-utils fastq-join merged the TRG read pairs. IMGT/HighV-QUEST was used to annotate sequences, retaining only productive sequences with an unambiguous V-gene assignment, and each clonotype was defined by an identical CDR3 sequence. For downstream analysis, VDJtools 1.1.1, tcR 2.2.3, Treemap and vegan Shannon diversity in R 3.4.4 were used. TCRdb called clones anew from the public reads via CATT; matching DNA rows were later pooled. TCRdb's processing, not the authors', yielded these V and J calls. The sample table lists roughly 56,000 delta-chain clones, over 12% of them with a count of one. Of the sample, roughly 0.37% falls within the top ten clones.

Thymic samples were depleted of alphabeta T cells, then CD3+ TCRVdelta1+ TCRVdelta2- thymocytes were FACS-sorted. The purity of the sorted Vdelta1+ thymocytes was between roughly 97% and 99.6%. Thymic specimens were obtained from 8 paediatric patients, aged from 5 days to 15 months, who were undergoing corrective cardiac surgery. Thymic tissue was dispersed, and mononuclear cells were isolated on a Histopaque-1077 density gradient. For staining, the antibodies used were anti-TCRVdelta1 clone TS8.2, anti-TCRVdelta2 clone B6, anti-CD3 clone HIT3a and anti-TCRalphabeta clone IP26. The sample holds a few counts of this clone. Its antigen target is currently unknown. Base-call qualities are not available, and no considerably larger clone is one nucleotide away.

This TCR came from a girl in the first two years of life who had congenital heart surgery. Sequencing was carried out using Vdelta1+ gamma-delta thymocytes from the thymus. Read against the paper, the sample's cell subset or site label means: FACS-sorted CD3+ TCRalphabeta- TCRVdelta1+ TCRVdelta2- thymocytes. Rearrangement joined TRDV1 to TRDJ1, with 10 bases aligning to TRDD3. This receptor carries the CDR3 CALGPVRSLHRPWGIPPETDKLIF. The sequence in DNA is TGTGCTCTTGGACCGGTTCGTTCCCTACACCGACCATGGGGGATACCCCCCGAGACCGATAAACTCATCTTT.